Listed below are T cell receptor beta chains from one sample, sequenced in a study of T cell responses to AZD1222 COVID-19 vaccine. The table came from immunoSEQ multiplex PCR; TCRdb's copy has only in-frame clones and leaves some out. The table has around 100,000 clones, about 80% seen once; the top ten hold roughly 10%. The sequencing used peripheral blood, collected on day 0 of AZD1222 vaccination. Every receptor here comes from an adult in good health. The CDR3 runs from the conserved cysteine through the conserved F or W. A D gene is named only where the DNA matches it firmly. Expanded clones are given a class, and other clones once, few, many or no size at all.

d_gene	len	abundance	v_gene	j_gene	CDR3aa	CDR3nt
TRBD1	15	NA	TRBV6-1	TRBJ1-1	CASSEMTGGKTEAFF	TGTGCCAGCAGTGAGATGACAGGGGGGAAAACTGAAGCTTTCTTT
TRBD2	16	NA	TRBV4-2	TRBJ2-7	CASSQHTASGRLEQYF	TGTGCCAGCAGCCAACATACGGCTAGCGGGAGGCTTGAGCAGTACTTC
TRBD1	14	few	TRBV28	TRBJ2-7	CASSLTGSSYEQYF	TGTGCCAGCAGTTTGACAGGGAGCTCCTACGAGCAGTACTTC
NA	15	NA	TRBV9	TRBJ2-1	CASTSQGLGGNEQFF	TGTGCCAGCACCTCACAGGGGTTAGGGGGGAATGAGCAGTTCTTC
TRBD1	14	NA	TRBV10-3	TRBJ1-5	CAISDREGNQPQHF	TGTGCCATCAGCGACAGGGAGGGCAATCAGCCCCAGCATTTT
NA	14	NA	TRBV9	TRBJ1-4	CASSVGGWDEKLFF	TGTGCCAGCAGCGTGGGTGGATGGGATGAAAAACTGTTTTTT
TRBD2	15	NA	TRBV29-1	TRBJ2-3	CSFEGLADLTDTQYF	TGCAGCTTTGAGGGACTAGCGGACCTCACAGATACGCAGTATTTT
NA	15	NA	TRBV19	TRBJ1-3	CASSRTADSGNTIYF	TGTGCCAGTAGCCGAACAGCGGACTCTGGAAACACCATATATTTT
NA	11	NA	TRBV5-1	TRBJ2-7	CASSLDHQQYF	TGCGCCAGCAGCTTGGACCATCAGCAGTACTTC
NA	14	NA	TRBV5-1	TRBJ2-3	CASSHGRTIDTQYF	TGCGCCAGCAGCCACGGACGGACAATAGATACGCAGTATTTT
TRBD2	14	NA	TRBV7-3	TRBJ2-2	CASSSRTSGNELFF	TGTGCCAGCAGCTCCCGGACTAGCGGGAACGAGCTGTTTTTT
NA	11	NA	TRBV7-9	TRBJ2-7	CASTRPYEQYF	TGTGCCAGCACCCGTCCATACGAGCAGTACTTC
NA	11	NA	TRBV28	TRBJ2-5	CASSLTGTQYF	TGTGCCAGCAGTTTAACGGGGACCCAGTACTTC
NA	14	NA	TRBV6-5	TRBJ2-2	CASSLQENTGELFF	TGTGCCAGCAGTTTACAGGAGAACACCGGGGAGCTGTTTTTT
NA	15	once	TRBV9	TRBJ1-2	CASSVVVAQGDGYTF	TGTGCCAGCAGCGTAGTAGTCGCACAGGGTGATGGCTACACCTTC
TRBD1	13	NA	TRBV6-2/TRBV6-3	TRBJ1-4	CASSDRGREKLFF	TGTGCCAGCAGCGACAGGGGCCGTGAAAAACTGTTTTTT
TRBD1	13	NA	TRBV7-2	TRBJ1-2	CASSWDRGRGYTF	TGTGCCAGCAGCTGGGACAGGGGGCGAGGCTACACCTTC
NA	14	few	TRBV2	TRBJ1-2	CASSESWGNYGYTF	TGTGCCAGCAGTGAGAGCTGGGGTAACTATGGCTACACCTTC
NA	15	NA	TRBV7-2	TRBJ2-5	CASSLAEQSRETQYF	TGTGCCAGCAGCTTAGCGGAACAGAGCCGGGAGACCCAGTACTTC
TRBD2	13	NA	TRBV20-1	TRBJ2-1	CSAGGGGEVEQFF	TGCAGTGCTGGTGGCGGGGGGGAGGTTGAGCAGTTCTTC
NA	13	NA	TRBV7-2	TRBJ2-7	CASSFNQGNEQYF	TGTGCCAGCAGCTTCAACCAGGGGAACGAGCAGTACTTC
TRBD1	15	NA	TRBV28	TRBJ1-2	CASSTGQGATRGYTF	TGTGCCAGCAGTACCGGACAGGGGGCGACGCGGGGCTACACCTTC
NA	12	NA	TRBV6-2/TRBV6-3	TRBJ2-2	CASSSWGGELFF	TGTGCCAGCAGTTCTTGGGGCGGGGAGCTGTTTTTT
NA	14	once	TRBV3-1/TRBV3-2	TRBJ2-3	CASSQVGRRDTQYF	TGTGCCAGCAGCCAAGTTGGACGTAGAGATACGCAGTATTTT
TRBD2	16	NA	TRBV5-5	TRBJ2-1	CASSIGTSGAKGEQFF	TGTGCCAGCAGCATCGGGACTAGCGGGGCCAAGGGTGAGCAGTTCTTC
TRBD1	15	many	TRBV10-3	TRBJ2-7	CAISESGTGGVEQYF	TGTGCCATCAGTGAGTCTGGGACAGGGGGTGTCGAGCAGTACTTC
NA	14	NA	TRBV2	TRBJ1-2	CASSVVEGGYGYTF	TGTGCCAGCAGTGTTGTGGAGGGAGGGTATGGCTACACCTTC